This T cell receptor (beta chain) was profiled in a study of T cell responses to AZD1222 COVID-19 vaccine. Study findings and constraints: Donor demographics were predominantly white British with a female majority; clonal diversity may be underestimated. A reported finding is that nearly half of spike-specific TCRs target unmutated variant regions. At 160-218 and 743-854, vaccine-associated CD4 TCRs were dominant, and they spanned spike.

This CDR3 is built from 17 residues. With V trimmed by 11 bases and J by 6 bases, 19 bases remained unmatched. Germline V CDR1 and CDR2: SEHNR, FQNEAQ (reference sequence). Remarks on this clone: The antigen remains unidentified.

The data were produced by immunoSEQ multiplex PCR, yet TCRdb's version contains in-frame clones alone and is incomplete. Of 110,000 to 150,000 clones listed, just over 90% are singletons. This clonotype was obtained from an adult who received the AZD1222 COVID-19 vaccine. The V call is TRBV7-9, the J call TRBJ2-1, with 10 nucleotides matching TRBD2. The source material was peripheral blood, sampled 28 days after the second AZD1222 dose. The CDR3 bases are TGTGCCGTCGCCCCGGGGGGGCTAGCGGGGGCCGGCAATGAGCAGTTCTTC. It codes for CAVAPGGLAGAGNEQFF.